The T cell receptor delta chain described here comes from a study of gamma-delta T cells after stem cell transplantation. The germline V gene encodes CDR1 GEAIGNYY and CDR2 EKD. With V trimmed by 4 bases and J by 2 bases, 11 bases remained unmatched. The CDR3 has 17 residues. Remarks on this clone: TCRdb lists the protein of a much larger clone for this DNA, which differs at residue 5, so this is likely a read error; the protein given here is translated from the DNA itself.

TCRdb fed the RT-PCR reads to CATT. The table has 11,000 or so delta-chain clones, over 1% seen once; the top ten hold 9% to 12%. Source material: gamma-delta T cells. The chain carries TRDV2 and TRDJ1, with 11 bases aligning to TRDD3. The TCR was taken from a human donor. It is not recorded whose cells these are; they may come from a transplant donor. Here the CDR3 DNA reads TGTGCCTGTGATCCCGTACTGGGGGATATTGAAACCGATAAACTCATCTTT. Translating gives CACDPVLGDIETDKLIF.